This T cell receptor (beta chain) is from a study of blood T cell repertoires in COVID-19. Study details: Whether acute or convalescent, the COVID-19 samples came from the United States, Italy and Spain. From T cells, B-cell-depleted T cells, or PBMCs came the material, which was cDNA or gDNA.

Losses at the gene ends were 5 bases for V and 3 bases for J; bases not matched to a gene: 10. The CDR3 runs 15 residues. The germline gives CDR1 GTSNPN, CDR2 SVGIG (reference sequence). Clones were sequenced by immunoSEQ multiplex PCR, and TCRdb holds only the in-frame ones, with some missing. The sample records about 46,000 clones, around 87% being singletons. The chain links TRBV30 to TRBJ1-5; 7 positions match TRBD1. Sample: peripheral blood. The origin of this receptor is a human donor in a cohort sampled during active COVID-19. CDR3: CAWSSGTVINQPQHF. CDR3 sequence (DNA): TGTGCCTGGTCTTCCGGGACAGTCATCAATCAGCCCCAGCATTTT. Full variable domain (outside the CDR3, taken from reference TRBV30 and TRBJ1-5): SQTIHQWPATLVQPVGSPLSLECTVEGTSNPNLYWYRQAAGRGLQLLFYSVGIGQISSEVPQNLSASRPQDRQFILSSKKLLLSDSGFYLCAWSSGTVINQPQHFGDGTRLSIL.